Following are 31 T cell receptor beta chains from one sample sequenced in a study of blood T cell repertoires in COVID-19. Sequencing used immunoSEQ multiplex PCR; TCRdb keeps in-frame clones, though not all of them. The sample has about 95,000 clones, about 93% seen once. Sequenced sample: peripheral blood. These receptors all stem from a woman in her fifties or sixties in a cohort sampled during active COVID-19.

The chain couples TRBV10-3 to TRBJ2-2, with 8 nucleotides matching TRBD1. The germline V gene has CDR1 ENHRY and CDR2 SYGVKD. Trimming removed 5 bases from V and 5 bases from J; junction bases left unmatched: 1. The CDR3 extends over 13 amino acids. CDR3 sequence reads: CAISNRGTGELFF. The CDR3 region has the DNA TGTGCCATCAGTAACAGGGGGACCGGGGAGCTGTTTTTT.

The V call is TRBV5-1, the J call TRBJ1-2; D perhaps matches TRBD1 (6 bases). V lost 0 bases and J 0 bases, leaving 6 bases between the germline ends. This CDR3 spans 14 amino acids. Germline-derived CDR1 and CDR2 are SGHRS and YFSETQ. CDR3 region: CASSLGQANYGYTF. CDR3 in DNA: TGCGCCAGCAGCTTGGGACAGGCTAACTATGGCTACACCTTC.

In regard to this clone: This CDR3 is also generated by other DNA sequences in the sample. The chain links TRBV6-5 to TRBJ1-2; D might be TRBD1 (5 bases). The V gene's germline CDR1 is MNHEY and CDR2 SVGAGI. Deletions cut 0 bases from V and 7 bases from J, with 6 bases between. The CDR3 has 12 residues. Here the CDR3 DNA reads TGTGCCAGCAGTTACTCGGGGGGTGGCTACACCTTC. It encodes CASSYSGGGYTF.

This chain joins TRBV7-9 and TRBJ2-7, with TRBD2 matching over 9 bases. Germline values: CDR1 SEHNR, CDR2 FQNEAQ (reference sequence). Losses at the gene ends were 4 bases for V and 2 bases for J; bases not matched to a gene: 12. CDR3 length: 17 amino acids. This CDR3 is CASSSQWGGRGTYEQYF. The CDR3 region has the DNA TGTGCCAGCAGCTCCCAATGGGGCGGGAGGGGAACCTACGAGCAGTACTTC.

CDR3 sequence reads: CASSLTGLSYGYTF. The DNA of the CDR3 is TGTGCCAGCAGCTTGACAGGGTTGAGCTATGGCTACACCTTC. This chain connects TRBV7-8 to TRBJ1-2, with TRBD1 matching over 7 bases. CDR3 length equals 14 residues. Unmatched junction bases numbered 5, after V lost 3 bases and J lost 4 bases. The germline V gene encodes CDR1 SGHVS and CDR2 FQNEAQ.

The CDR3 DNA reads as TGTGCCACCAGTGATACTGGGGCGGCTTTCTTT. Amino acid sequence: CATSDTGAAFF. The chain couples TRBV24-1 to TRBJ1-1; possible D gene TRBD1, 5 bases. The CDR3 is 11 residues long. V was trimmed by 3 bases and J by 11 bases, leaving 9 bases between them. Per germline, CDR1 KGHDR and CDR2 SFDVKD.

V gene TRBV9 combines with J gene TRBJ2-2; a possible D gene is TRBD2 (6 bases). The CDR3 runs to 14 residues. CDR1 is SGDLS, CDR2 YYNGEE, per germline. V lost 7 bases to trimming and J lost 4 bases, with 14 bases between them. The DNA of the CDR3 is TGTGCCAGCGGGAGGAGGCAGTTCACCGGGGAGCTGTTTTTT. The encoded protein is CASGRRQFTGELFF.

The V call is TRBV3-1 (or the pseudogene TRBV3-2), the J call TRBJ2-7; tentatively, D is TRBD2 (5 bases). The germline V gene has CDR1 LGHDT and CDR2 YNNKEL (reference sequence). Trimming took off 1 base at V and 2 bases at J, with 12 bases between the two ends. This CDR3 is built from 15 residues. The CDR3 DNA follows: TGTGCCAGCAGCCAAGTAGCGACGGAGACCTACGAGCAGTACTTC. It is translated as CASSQVATETYEQYF.

In DNA form, the CDR3 reads TGTGCCAGCAGCTCAACAAGCCGACAGCTTGAAGCTTTCTTT. This codes for CASSSTSRQLEAFF. The rearrangement uses TRBV6-5 and TRBJ1-1; D possibly corresponds to TRBD1 (5 bases). The V end lost 6 bases, the J end lost 7 bases, and 18 bases lay between the germline ends. The CDR3 covers 14 residues. Germline-derived CDR1 and CDR2 are MNHEY and SVGAGI.

The chain couples TRBV6-1 to TRBJ1-2; no clear D. Germline V gives CDR1 MNHNS, CDR2 SASEGT. Trimming stripped 3 bases from V and 4 bases from J, with 15 bases between. The CDR3 is 15 residues long. In DNA, the CDR3 is TGTGCCAGCAGTGAGGTAACGCCCCCAGTCTATGGCTACACCTTC. Residues: CASSEVTPPVYGYTF.

The chain links TRBV24-1 to TRBJ2-5; possibly TRBD1 for D (5 bases). V lost 3 bases, J lost 2 bases, and 15 bases lay in between. Germline V CDR1 and CDR2: KGHDR, SFDVKD. This CDR3 has 16 residues. The CDR3, as DNA: TGTGCCACCAGTGATCCCCAGGGTAACGGACAAGAGACCCAGTACTTC. The encoded protein is CATSDPQGNGQETQYF.

The chain employs TRBV27 and TRBJ1-6, with D hard to call. V gave up 6 bases and J gave up 4 bases, with 10 bases separating them. The CDR3 has 14 amino acids. Germline CDR1 reads MNHEY; CDR2 reads SMNVEV (reference sequence). The CDR3 DNA reads as TGTGCCAGCAGCAGAGGGCAGTATAATTCACCCCTCCACTTT. This codes for CASSRGQYNSPLHF.

Only a few counts were recorded for this clone. This sequence joins TRBV10-2 and TRBJ1-5; D gene ambiguous. V dropped 0 bases and J dropped 5 bases, with 5 bases sitting between them. The CDR3 spans 13 residues. The germline gives CDR1 WSHSY, CDR2 SAAADI. The DNA of the CDR3 is TGCGCCAGCAGTGAGTCGTCTTATCAGCCCCAGCATTTT. Protein sequence: CASSESSYQPQHF.

V gene TRBV21-1 combines with J gene TRBJ2-7; the DNA was not compared with TRBD1, the D call given in the table. TRBV21-1 is a listed pseudogene. The length of the CDR3 is 14 residues. The CDR3 protein is CASSKDRGFYEQYF. The CDR3 DNA reads as TGTGCCAGCAGCAAGGACAGGGGCTTCTACGAGCAGTACTTC.

The chain uses TRBV12-5 and TRBJ2-3, with D possibly TRBD2 on 6 matching bases. The CDR3 loop spans 16 amino acids. Germline loops: CDR1 LGHNT, CDR2 FRNRAP. The V and J ends lost 0 bases and 0 bases respectively, with 10 bases between them. Written as DNA, the CDR3 is TGTGCTAGTGGTTTGGTATTTGCGGGAAGCACAGATACGCAGTATTTT. This translates into CASGLVFAGSTDTQYF. The variable domain in full, with the rest retrieved from reference TRBV12-5 and TRBJ2-3, is DARVTQTPRHKVTEMGQEVTMRCQPILGHNTVFWYRQTMMQGLELLAYFRNRAPLDDSGMPKDRFSAEMPDATLATLKIQPSEPRDSAVYFCASGLVFAGSTDTQYFGPGTRLTVL.

The V call is TRBV6-5, the J call TRBJ2-7; 9 bases agree with TRBD2. V shed 8 bases and J 0 bases; nucleotides not matched to a gene: 8. The germline V gene encodes CDR1 MNHEY and CDR2 SVGAGI. This CDR3 is 15 amino acids long. The CDR3 bases are TGTGCCAGCCAATGGAGGCGGGAGGGCTCCTACGAGCAGTACTTC. Its protein product is CASQWRREGSYEQYF.

The chain couples TRBV19 to TRBJ1-6; 9 positions match TRBD1. The CDR3 extends over 15 amino acids. Trimming cost V 7 bases and J 10 bases; bases outside gene matches: 11. Germline CDR1 and CDR2: LNHDA and SQIVND (reference sequence). As DNA, the CDR3 is TGTGCCAGTACAGAAGGGACAGGGATTGGGTCACCCCTCCACTTT. Protein: CASTEGTGIGSPLHF. The full variable domain, its missing parts supplied by reference TRBV19 and TRBJ1-6, is DGGITQSPKYLFRKEGQNVTLSCEQNLNHDAMYWYRQDPGQGLRLIYYSQIVNDFQKGDIAEGYSVSREKKESFPLTVTSAQKNPTAFYLCASTEGTGIGSPLHFGNGTRLTVT.

With respect to this clone: Sequence at one end of the junction differs from germline and may be a read error. This chain links TRBV5-5 with TRBJ2-5; tentative D call: TRBD2 (6 bases). CDR3 length: 13 amino acids. Looked up from germline, CDR1 is SGHKS and CDR2 is YYEKEE (reference sequence). This chain's CDR3 is CASSLGTVRGKDF. The CDR3 DNA reads TGTGCCAGCAGCTTGGGGACGGTCCGGGGGAAAGACTTC.

In this sample, this clone turned up a few times. An end of the junction does not agree with germline; a read error may underlie this. The chain carries TRBV5-6 and TRBJ2-1; 10 positions match TRBD2. CDR3 size: 14 residues. Germline assignment: CDR1 SGHDT and CDR2 YYEEEE. The CDR3 sequence: CASTLGTSDNEQFF. The CDR3 DNA sequence: TGTGCCAGCACCTTGGGGACTAGCGACAATGAGCAGTTCTTC.

V gene TRBV19 combines with J gene TRBJ1-3; D unresolved. V lost 4 bases to trimming and J lost 4 bases, with 14 bases between them. Germline-derived CDR1 and CDR2 are LNHDA and SQIVND (reference sequence). The CDR3 extends over 15 amino acids. The CDR3 DNA sequence: TGTGCCAGTAGTACCGTAAGACTCTCGGGAAACACCATATATTTT. Translation gives CASSTVRLSGNTIYF.

V is TRBV7-9 and J is TRBJ2-5; 10 bases line up with TRBD2. Germline CDR1 reads SEHNR; CDR2 reads FQNEAQ (reference sequence). Trimming removed 5 bases from V and 1 base from J; junction bases left unmatched: 7. This CDR3 spans 16 amino acids. The CDR3 DNA is TGTGCCAGCAGCCCTGCGACTAGCGGGTTCCAAGAGACCCAGTACTTC. This gives the protein CASSPATSGFQETQYF.

The V gene is TRBV24-1, the J gene TRBJ2-1; TRBD1 agrees at 11 bases. The CDR3 runs to 14 residues. Trimming cost V 3 bases and J 10 bases; bases outside gene matches: 4. The germline CDR1 and CDR2 sequences are KGHDR and SFDVKD. In DNA, the CDR3 is TGTGCCACCAGTGATCGGGGGACAGGGGGGGAGCAGTTCTTC. Its protein is CATSDRGTGGEQFF.

This chain uses TRBV7-9 with TRBJ2-3; 8 bases are a match to TRBD1. Trimming removed 3 bases from V and 6 bases from J; junction bases left unmatched: 5. Germline V CDR1 and CDR2: SEHNR, FQNEAQ (reference sequence). The CDR3 sequence is 14 residues long. The CDR3, as DNA: TGTGCCAGCAGCTTGGACAGGGCTGGGGATACGCAGTATTTT. The encoded protein is CASSLDRAGDTQYF.

This rearrangement joins TRBV7-9 to TRBJ2-7; D is undetermined. Germline V CDR1 and CDR2: SEHNR, FQNEAQ (reference sequence). The ends were cut back, 1 base at V and 4 bases at J, with 5 bases in the middle. This CDR3 spans 12 amino acids. The CDR3 is CASSLVVYEQYF. The CDR3 DNA sequence: TGTGCCAGCAGCTTAGTAGTTTACGAGCAGTACTTC.

The genes are TRBV6-4 and TRBJ1-5, with 8 bases lining up with TRBD1. Germline lookup yields CDR1 MRHNA and CDR2 SNTAGT. The CDR3 has 14 residues. The CDR3 sequence: CAEQGGDSNQPQHF. DNA of the CDR3: TGTGCAGAACAGGGGGGTGATAGCAATCAGCCCCAGCATTTT.

The chain carries TRBV4-2 and TRBJ1-6, with TRBD1 matching over 8 bases. The CDR3 totals 15 residues. V was clipped by 0 bases and J by 7 bases; unmatched bases: 2. Germline V lookup: CDR1 LGHNA, CDR2 YNFKEQ. This CDR3 is CASSQDTGGNSPLHF. The CDR3 DNA is TGTGCCAGCAGCCAAGATACAGGGGGGAATTCACCCCTCCACTTT.

The genes are TRBV29-1 and TRBJ2-1, with D perhaps TRBD1 (5 bases). The ends were cut back, 7 bases at V and 0 bases at J, with 10 bases in the middle. From germline, CDR1 is SQVTM and CDR2 ANQGSEA. The CDR3 has 13 amino acids. The CDR3 DNA reads TGCAGCGCCCGAAGGGGCTCCTACAATGAGCAGTTCTTC. Translated, it gives CSARRGSYNEQFF.

CDR3 nucleotides: TGTGCCAGCAGCATAGACTCGCAGCCCCAGCATTTT. Encoded protein: CASSIDSQPQHF. The genes are TRBV5-4 and TRBJ1-5; D is ambiguous. This CDR3 is built from 12 residues. The V gene lost 4 bases and the J gene lost 7 bases, with 9 bases spanning the gap. Germline loops: CDR1 SGHNT, CDR2 YYREEE (reference sequence).

The chain employs TRBV24-1 and TRBJ1-2, with a tentative D call TRBD1 (5 bases). Trimming left V 4 bases short and J 4 bases short, with 12 bases between. CDR3 length: 14 amino acids. In germline, CDR1 is KGHDR, CDR2 SFDVKD. The CDR3 DNA reads TGTGCCACCAGTGACCGCAGGGAAAGCTATGGCTACACCTTC. Translation: CATSDRRESYGYTF.

This chain uses TRBV2 with TRBJ1-6; 7 bases align to TRBD1. Germline CDR1 and CDR2: SNHLY and FYNNEI. V trimming: 7 bases; J trimming: 7 bases; junction bases outside the gene matches: 10. This CDR3 comprises 15 residues. CDR3 loop: CASIVHTGVNSPLHF. CDR3 sequence (DNA): TGTGCCAGCATAGTTCACACAGGGGTCAATTCACCCCTCCACTTT. The complete variable domain, with remaining parts taken from reference TRBV2 and TRBJ1-6, reads EPEVTQTPSHQVTQMGQEVILRCVPISNHLYFYWYRQILGQKVEFLVSFYNNEISEKSEIFDDQFSVERPDGSNFTLKIRSTKLEDSAMYFCASIVHTGVNSPLHFGNGTRLTVT.

This clone was seen a single time. V and J are TRBV7-8 and TRBJ1-1, with TRBD1 matching 8 bases. CDR1 and CDR2 (germline): SGHVS, FQNEAQ. The CDR3 contains 15 residues. Losses at the gene ends were 5 bases for V and 7 bases for J; bases not matched to a gene: 12. The CDR3 here is CASSPGQGPSREAFF. The CDR3 DNA follows: TGTGCCAGCAGCCCCGGACAGGGCCCTAGCCGTGAAGCTTTCTTT.